This TCR beta chain was obtained from a study of control samples from healthy donors and cancer patients. Sequencing was performed with immunoSEQ multiplex PCR; in TCRdb, only in-frame clones are kept and a portion is missing. The sample has tens of thousands of clones, over 75% seen once. With 3 bases removed from V and 3 bases from J, the gap between germline ends came to 13 bases. The CDR3 contains 15 residues. Germline CDR1 is SGDLS and CDR2 is YYNGEE. Material for sequencing was blood. The source of this sequence is a man aged 50-59 years in good health. This chain connects TRBV9 to TRBJ1-3; D is unclear. The CDR3 is CASSGDRTVGNTIYF. Written as DNA, the CDR3 is TGTGCCAGCAGCGGAGATCGGACGGTTGGAAACACCATATATTTT.